This T cell receptor (beta chain) was recovered during a study of T-cell reconstitution after alpha-beta-depleted transplantation in children. Study-wide findings and caveats: Reportedly, roughly two months post-transplant, alpha-beta T cells arose from several hundred expanded graft clones. Some patients showed high day-60 TCRbeta diversity, which derived from surviving recipient T cells and thymic progenitors. A year had passed since transplant, and T-cell counts and diversity by then came mostly from newly produced T cells.

The CDR3 sequence is 15 residues long. V lost 5 bases, J lost 3 bases, and 15 bases lay in between. The V gene's germline CDR1 is SGHTA and CDR2 FQGNSA. Ten or more counts support this clonotype. The target antigen is unknown. Using unique molecular identifiers, the investigators prepared the TCRbeta library. MiXCR was run by TCRdb on the PCR reads, yielding one entry per CDR3 protein. In the table there are roughly 250,000 distinct CDR3 sequences, around 8% of which are singletons. Material: PBMCs, mostly from graft donor cells, obtained 180 days after TCRalphabeta/CD19-depleted stem cell transplant. The gene calls are TRBV7-2 and TRBJ2-3; D might be TRBD2 (6 bases). The sequence was collected from a male patient between 10 and 17 years old who had a stem cell transplant for acute lymphoblastic leukemia, so the T cells may come from the graft donor. CDR3 bases: TGTGCCAGCAGCCGAGTGGGCGGGATAACAGATACGCAGTATTTT. This gives the protein CASSRVGGITDTQYF.